The 30 T cell receptor beta chains below come from one sample, sequenced in a study of T cells expressing NK-cell markers. From the 5' RACE reads, TCRdb lists one entry per CDR3 protein and no DNA. Listed are a few hundred thousand distinct CDR3 sequences; more than 1.4% falls within the top ten. Sequences were obtained from blood T cells: a sorted CD56 or NKG2C T cell subset, CD4+ or CD8+ T cells, or bulk PBMC T cells (not recorded which). The receptors derive from a woman aged 45-65 years in good health.

The gene calls are TRBV29-1 and TRBJ1-2. CDR3 length equals 13 residues. The germline gives CDR1 SQVTM, CDR2 ANQGSEA. CDR3 sequence: CSVDLGSNYGYTF. Using reference TRBV29-1 and TRBJ1-2 for the parts outside the CDR3, the full variable domain is SAVISQKPSRDICQRGTSLTIQCQVDSQVTMMFWYRQQPGQSLTLIATANQGSEATYESGFVIDKFPISRPNLTFSTLTVSNMSPEDSSIYLCSVDLGSNYGYTFGSGTRLTVV.

V usage is TRBV19 and J usage is TRBJ2-3; TCRdb outputs TRBD1, but without DNA this stays unchecked. Germline V gives CDR1 LNHDA, CDR2 SQIVND (reference sequence). There are 16 residues in the CDR3. The CDR3 here is CASSSKVTGITDTQYF.

CDR3 region: CASKPRNEQFF. The chain links TRBV2 to TRBJ2-1; the TCRdb D gene call, TRBD1, has no DNA to confirm it. CDR3 length equals 11 residues. Germline assignment: CDR1 SNHLY and CDR2 FYNNEI.

The chain carries TRBV5-6 and TRBJ2-1; TCRdb lists TRBD1, though no DNA is available to test this call. The CDR3 runs 13 residues. Germline lookup yields CDR1 SGHDT and CDR2 YYEEEE. CDR3 residues: CASSRNWDGEQFF.

The rearrangement joins TRBV28 to TRBJ1-5; the TCRdb call, TRBD1, lacks DNA for checking. The CDR3 covers 14 residues. Germline V gene sequence: CDR1 MDHEN, CDR2 SYDVKM. CDR3 residues: CASSLTGGEQPQHF.

The J gene is TRBJ2-3, the V gene TRBV7-9; TCRdb indicates TRBD2, and absent DNA this call remains unverified. This CDR3 has 17 amino acids. Germline loops: CDR1 SEHNR, CDR2 FQNEAQ (reference sequence). The CDR3 is CASSLRGTSFFADTQYF.

The chain combines TRBV12-3 or TRBV12-4 with TRBJ1-1; TCRdb calls TRBD1, which cannot be checked without DNA. The CDR3 is 14 residues long. The CDR3 is CASTITDRYTEAFF.

The V call is TRBV12-3 or TRBV12-4, the J call TRBJ1-1; TCRdb lists TRBD1, though no DNA is available to test this call. The CDR3 covers 15 residues. This chain's CDR3 is CASSRPGQLNTEAFF.

The chain employs TRBV28 and TRBJ2-7. The germline V gene has CDR1 MDHEN and CDR2 SYDVKM. The CDR3 covers 12 residues. The CDR3: CASSFEVGLAVF.

CDR3 loop: CAWSVVVRNTEAFF. The J gene is TRBJ1-1, the V gene TRBV30. The length of the CDR3 is 14 residues. In germline, CDR1 is GTSNPN, CDR2 SVGIG (reference sequence).

The chain carries TRBV10-3 and TRBJ2-5; TCRdb proposes TRBD2, but this gene call is untestable without DNA. The CDR3 consists of 16 residues. The germline CDR1 and CDR2 sequences are ENHRY and SYGVKD. The CDR3 spells CAISESWGLAQETQYF.

The chain employs TRBV18 and TRBJ2-4; as DNA is missing, the TRBD1 call by TCRdb cannot be tested. This CDR3 has 18 residues. Germline loops: CDR1 KGHSH, CDR2 LQKENI. Here the CDR3 reads CASSPDRVRARTKNIQYF.

This rearrangement joins TRBV12-3 or TRBV12-4 to TRBJ2-1; TCRdb outputs TRBD1, but without DNA this stays unchecked. This CDR3 is built from 15 residues. The CDR3 sequence: CASSLRGQVDNEQFF.

This chain joins TRBV20-1 and TRBJ2-7; TCRdb names TRBD2, which stays unverified in the absence of DNA. Germline V gene lookup returns CDR1 DFQATT and CDR2 SNEGSKA (reference sequence). The CDR3 sequence is 16 residues long. CDR3 loop: CSAARRSSARYYEQYF.

V gene TRBV29-1 combines with J gene TRBJ2-1; the TCRdb D gene call, TRBD2, has no DNA to confirm it. Germline CDR1 SQVTM, CDR2 ANQGSEA. The CDR3 consists of 15 residues. The CDR3 loop reads CSGVGGLAGVNEQFF.

The V call is TRBV5-1, the J call TRBJ2-3; TCRdb gives TRBD2 as the D gene, but with no DNA this cannot be confirmed. Germline CDR1 reads SGHRS; CDR2 reads YFSETQ. The CDR3 runs 14 residues. The chain's CDR3 is CASRGSTGTDTQYF.

The J gene is TRBJ2-7, the V gene TRBV11-3; no DNA is available, so the TRBD1 call from TCRdb remains unchecked. CDR1 and CDR2 from the germline V gene are SGHNT and YENEEA. This CDR3 is built from 15 residues. The CDR3 region is CASSSNRGRNYEQYF.

The chain links TRBV11-1 to TRBJ1-2; TCRdb gives TRBD1 as the D gene, but with no DNA this cannot be confirmed. Looked up from germline, CDR1 is SGHAT and CDR2 is FQDESV (reference sequence). This CDR3 has 15 residues. CDR3 amino acids: CASSHSIGRGYGYTF.

The chain links TRBV29-1 to TRBJ2-5; the TCRdb call, TRBD2, lacks DNA for checking. The CDR3 extends over 15 amino acids. Germline V gives CDR1 SQVTM, CDR2 ANQGSEA. CDR3 region: CSVLRLPPYQETQYF.

The gene calls are TRBV7-9 and TRBJ2-3; without DNA, the TCRdb call of TRBD1 cannot be checked. The CDR3 covers 17 residues. Germline V gene data show CDR1 as SEHNR and CDR2 as FQNEAQ (reference sequence). CDR3 residues: CASSTLAGGPRTDTQYF.

The V gene is TRBV12-3 or TRBV12-4, the J gene TRBJ2-2; absent DNA, TCRdb's TRBD1 call cannot be checked. The CDR3 totals 15 residues. This CDR3 is CASSPEAVVVRELFF.

The rearrangement uses TRBV29-1 and TRBJ1-2. The CDR3 extends over 12 amino acids. Germline-derived CDR1 and CDR2 are SQVTM and ANQGSEA. The CDR3 loop reads CSVRDIGVGYTF.

V gene TRBV12-3 or TRBV12-4 combines with J gene TRBJ2-7; TCRdb selects TRBD1, and the lack of DNA leaves this call unchecked. CDR3 length equals 13 residues. CDR3 sequence: CASSFEGAGEQYF.

The rearrangement uses TRBV7-7 and TRBJ2-1; lacking DNA, the TRBD2 call made by TCRdb goes unchecked. Looked up from germline, CDR1 is SSHAT and CDR2 is FNYEAQ (reference sequence). This CDR3 contains 15 residues. The CDR3 spells CASSLNWLAQNEQFF.

This chain links TRBV7-9 with TRBJ2-1; as DNA is missing, the TRBD2 call by TCRdb cannot be tested. The CDR3 spans 18 residues. Germline lookup yields CDR1 SEHNR and CDR2 FQNEAQ (reference sequence). The chain's CDR3 is CASSFGLGLGRSYNEQFF.

This chain uses TRBV5-5 with TRBJ2-1. Germline lookup yields CDR1 SGHKS and CDR2 YYEKEE (reference sequence). There are 14 residues in the CDR3. The CDR3 reads CASKGQGSYNEQFF.

The V and J genes are TRBV20-1 and TRBJ2-3. The CDR3 runs 14 residues. The germline V gene has CDR1 DFQATT and CDR2 SNEGSKA (reference sequence). CDR3 sequence reads: CSARPPRRTDTQYF.

The chain employs TRBV5-1 and TRBJ2-3. Germline CDR1 is SGHRS and CDR2 is YFSETQ. The CDR3 sequence is 12 residues long. CDR3 sequence: CASSLSTDTQYF.

The chain employs TRBV11-2 and TRBJ1-2. The CDR3 is made up of 15 amino acids. CDR1 is SGHAT and CDR2 is FQNNGV in the germline V gene. CDR3 in amino acids: CASSPRTLANYGYTF.

This chain connects TRBV29-1 to TRBJ1-1. Germline values: CDR1 SQVTM, CDR2 ANQGSEA. The CDR3 runs to 13 residues. The CDR3 loop reads CSVAPRLGTEAFF.